The 2 T cell receptor beta chains given below trace back to one sample, sequenced in a study of blood T cell repertoires in COVID-19. The data were produced by immunoSEQ multiplex PCR, yet TCRdb's version contains in-frame clones alone and is incomplete. Of some 170,000 clones listed, about 86% are singletons. Specimen: peripheral blood. The receptors here all came from a woman older than 75 with acute or convalescent COVID-19.

This clone was detected only once. The chain couples TRBV5-5 to TRBJ1-2, with 8 bases that match TRBD1. The junction had 9 bases not matched to a gene; V was cut back by 4 bases and J by 4 bases. This CDR3 is 15 amino acids long. Germline loops: CDR1 SGHKS, CDR2 YYEKEE (reference sequence). The CDR3 loop reads CASSETSGQVYGYTF. CDR3 DNA sequence: TGTGCCAGCAGCGAAACTTCGGGACAGGTCTATGGCTACACCTTC.

About this clone itself: The same CDR3 arises from other DNA sequences in this sample as well. Here the CDR3 DNA reads TGTGCCAGCAGTTTAGGGGCCGGTAACTATGGCTACACCTTC. Its protein product is CASSLGAGNYGYTF. This rearrangement joins TRBV28 to TRBJ1-2, with D possibly TRBD1 on 5 matching bases. The CDR3 extends over 14 amino acids. The germline V and J ends were trimmed by 2 bases and 1 base, with 8 bases remaining between them. Germline CDR1 is MDHEN and CDR2 is SYDVKM.